Listed below are T cell receptor beta chains from one sample, sequenced in a study of T cell repertoires in cytomegalovirus infection. MiXCR was run by TCRdb on the reads, yielding one entry per CDR3 protein. The repertoire consists of over 150,000 distinct CDR3 sequences, with about an eighth occurring once and the leading ten covering 20% to 30%. The material sequenced was PBMCs. The origin of the receptors is a human donor in good health (CMV status not recorded). Some clones in this sample may be carry-over from other donors' samples. CDR3s include the opening cysteine and the closing phenylalanine or tryptophan. The D gene is left open where the match is weak.

cdr3_aa cdr3_length j_call d_call v_call
CASRSTGGSYEQYF 14 TRBJ2-7 TRBD1 TRBV2
CASSPRVRGLRAFF 14 TRBJ1-1 TRBD1 TRBV12-3/TRBV12-4
CASSPQKGIGNTIYF 15 TRBJ1-3 NA TRBV18
CASSYSGNEQFF 12 TRBJ2-1 NA TRBV6-2/TRBV6-3
CSALRDSSTGELFF 14 TRBJ2-2 TRBD1 TRBV29-1
CASSEWPKLTGELFF 15 TRBJ2-2 NA TRBV10-1
CASSPPRTEAFF 12 TRBJ1-1 NA TRBV7-9
CASSLSGGGRGYTF 14 TRBJ1-2 NA TRBV7-3
CASSYGGSTYEQYF 14 TRBJ2-7 NA TRBV6-2/TRBV6-3
CASTLGLASYNEQFF 15 TRBJ2-1 TRBD2 TRBV5-4
CASRRTGGSGELFF 14 TRBJ2-2 TRBD1 TRBV28
CASSFQGSETQYF 13 TRBJ2-5 NA TRBV7-9
CASRGGENTEAFF 13 TRBJ1-1 NA TRBV28
CASSPSPGISYNSPLHF 17 TRBJ1-6 NA TRBV4-1
CASSEAALHDNEQFF 15 TRBJ2-1 NA TRBV10-2
CASSLGTNTGELFF 14 TRBJ2-2 NA TRBV7-3
CASSNSGLPNTGELFF 16 TRBJ2-2 TRBD2 TRBV28
CASSDPSGSYEQYF 14 TRBJ2-7 TRBD2 TRBV5-1
CSVRTAPTEAFF 12 TRBJ1-1 NA TRBV29-1
CASSIDRWSNQPQHF 15 TRBJ1-5 NA TRBV19
CASSGQFPPNEQFF 14 TRBJ2-1 NA TRBV12-3/TRBV12-4
CASTLGDRGNYEQYF 15 TRBJ2-7 TRBD1 TRBV7-9
CSAKDGNQPQHF 12 TRBJ1-5 NA TRBV29-1
CASSAGTRPWDEQFF 15 TRBJ2-1 NA TRBV28
CSVAQGGETQYF 12 TRBJ2-5 NA TRBV29-1
CASSLDHSVDTQYF 14 TRBJ2-3 NA TRBV11-2
CAISPRGEAEAFF 13 TRBJ1-1 NA TRBV10-3
CASSIGTVQHYGYTF 15 TRBJ1-2 TRBD1 TRBV5-1
CASSSSNAHRNTGELFF 17 TRBJ2-2 NA TRBV28
CASSSVAGERTDTQYF 16 TRBJ2-3 TRBD2 TRBV7-6
CASSWRSSGSNEQFF 15 TRBJ2-1 TRBD2 TRBV5-1
CASSLGGRVTDTQYF 15 TRBJ2-3 NA TRBV7-2
CASSPWTGGSNQPQHF 16 TRBJ1-5 TRBD1 TRBV28
CASSIRQKNTGELFF 15 TRBJ2-2 NA TRBV19
CASSLAAMSGNTIYF 15 TRBJ1-3 NA TRBV7-6
CASPVGGAGDTQYF 14 TRBJ2-3 TRBD2 TRBV2
CATSLGRYNEQFF 13 TRBJ2-1 NA TRBV6-2/TRBV6-3
CASSYSSGGSYEQYF 15 TRBJ2-7 TRBD2 TRBV6-5
CATSVSYEQYF 11 TRBJ2-7 NA TRBV10-3
CASRARGTDRYEQYF 15 TRBJ2-7 TRBD1 TRBV7-2
CASTGWRTGELFF 13 TRBJ2-2 NA TRBV19
CAISEPDTQYF 11 TRBJ2-3 NA TRBV10-3
CASSYNAGGQQYF 13 TRBJ2-7 NA TRBV28
CASSDRASGRRPQHF 15 TRBJ1-5 NA TRBV19
CASSLGSSYSNQPQHF 16 TRBJ1-5 NA TRBV7-2
CASSPGDSEAFF 12 TRBJ1-1 NA TRBV18
CSARASEAGETQYF 14 TRBJ2-5 NA TRBV20-1
CASAIAVQNTEAFF 14 TRBJ1-1 NA TRBV5-5
CASSLYRQGDNEQFF 15 TRBJ2-1 TRBD1 TRBV14
CASSYSGASSYEQYF 15 TRBJ2-7 TRBD2 TRBV7-2